The source of this T cell receptor beta chain is a study of shared clonotypes between healthy human individuals. This CDR3 has 14 amino acids. Looked up from germline, CDR1 is LNHDA and CDR2 is SQIVND (reference sequence). The ends were cut back, 5 bases at V and 10 bases at J, with 20 bases in the middle. General observations from the study: Generally, estimated richness proved larger in naive subsets than it did in memory subsets.

Comments on this clone: As yet, its antigen is unknown.

The assay was immunoSEQ multiplex PCR, and TCRdb's table has in-frame clones only and misses some. The sample records more than 900,000 clones, more than 75% being singletons. The sequenced sample consisted of memory CD4+ T cells from PBMCs. Indicated subset: CD45RA-negative fraction. The sequence was obtained from a young man in good health. Some clones in this sample may be carry-over from other donors' samples. The chain uses TRBV19 and TRBJ1-1; tentatively, D is TRBD1 (5 bases). CDR3 protein: CASSLGLGVYPAFF. CDR3 DNA sequence: TGTGCCAGTAGTTTGGGACTAGGAGTTTATCCAGCTTTCTTT. Combining the CDR3 with reference TRBV19 and TRBJ1-1 gives the whole variable domain DGGITQSPKYLFRKEGQNVTLSCEQNLNHDAMYWYRQDPGQGLRLIYYSQIVNDFQKGDIAEGYSVSREKKESFPLTVTSAQKNPTAFYLCASSLGLGVYPAFFGQGTRLTVV.